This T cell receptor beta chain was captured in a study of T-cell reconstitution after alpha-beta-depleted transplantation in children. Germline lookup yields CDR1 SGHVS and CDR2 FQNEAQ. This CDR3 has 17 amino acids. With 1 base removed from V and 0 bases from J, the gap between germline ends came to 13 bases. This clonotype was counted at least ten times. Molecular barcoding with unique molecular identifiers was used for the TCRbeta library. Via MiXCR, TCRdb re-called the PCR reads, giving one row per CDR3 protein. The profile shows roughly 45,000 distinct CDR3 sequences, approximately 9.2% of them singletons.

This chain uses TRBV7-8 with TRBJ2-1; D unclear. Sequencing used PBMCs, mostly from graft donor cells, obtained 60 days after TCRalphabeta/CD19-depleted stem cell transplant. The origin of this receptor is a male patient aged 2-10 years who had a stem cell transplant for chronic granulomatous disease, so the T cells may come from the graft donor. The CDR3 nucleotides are TGTGCCAGCAGCTTAGTAGGCCAGTCGAGCTCCTACAATGAGCAGTTCTTC. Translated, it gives CASSLVGQSSSYNEQFF.